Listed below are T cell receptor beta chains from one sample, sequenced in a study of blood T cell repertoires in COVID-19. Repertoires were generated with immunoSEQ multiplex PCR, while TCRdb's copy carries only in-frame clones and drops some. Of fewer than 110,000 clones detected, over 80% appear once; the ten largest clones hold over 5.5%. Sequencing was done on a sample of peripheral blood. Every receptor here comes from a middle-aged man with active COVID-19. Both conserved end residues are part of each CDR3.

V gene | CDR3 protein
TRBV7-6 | CASSSTGGEETQYF
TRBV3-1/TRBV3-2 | CASSQGTGYSYEQYF
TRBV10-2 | CASREPAGGPYEQYF
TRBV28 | CASSLPPTANYGYTF
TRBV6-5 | CASTLGGGPGYEQYF
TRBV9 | CASSATSGPSYEQYF
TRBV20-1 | CSASPGLAASYEQYF
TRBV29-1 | CSVEDQTSHF
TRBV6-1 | CASSEAAYGYTF
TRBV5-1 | CASCKGGDQETQYF
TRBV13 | CATGQGEVGEQYF
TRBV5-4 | CASSLPGRGTEAFF
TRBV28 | CASSPRGGGGELFF
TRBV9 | CASSPRGSENYNEQFF
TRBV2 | CASILGLANNEQFF
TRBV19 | CASGTRETTHERGETQYF
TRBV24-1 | CATQKDSETQYF
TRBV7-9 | CASSTGLSGTANEKLFF
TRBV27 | CASSLKQGTLYEQYF
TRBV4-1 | CASSQDRQGVYEQYF
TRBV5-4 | CASSVPLGRTQYF
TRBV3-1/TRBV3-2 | CASSRLQGDTEAFF
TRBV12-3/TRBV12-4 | CASSSNYGYTF
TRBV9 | CASSVGGVSTDTQYF
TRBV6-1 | CASSEPGQGNEKLFF
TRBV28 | CASTRSSGNTIYF
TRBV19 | CASSTSWDEQYF
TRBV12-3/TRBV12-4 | CASRQGRGEAFF
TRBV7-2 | CASSPQGGSQPQHF
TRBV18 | CASSPPGSDEQFF
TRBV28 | CASLMSKGEGSDGYTF
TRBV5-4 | CASTPRGGTDTQYF
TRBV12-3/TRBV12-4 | CASTAGIGYGYTF
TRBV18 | CASSPRDASGSGTGELFF
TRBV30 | CAWSTKAGINNEQFF
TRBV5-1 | CASSSGVRTEAFF
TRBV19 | CATSGTGRNQPQHF
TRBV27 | CASSNAGTGEKLFF
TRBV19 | CASSAGLAASSTDTQYF
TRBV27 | CASSGQSGNAYNEQFF
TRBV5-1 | CASSLDNYEQFF
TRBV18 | CASSPDRGGDEQYF
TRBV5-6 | CASSLALAGGFEQYF
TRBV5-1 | CASSPLDRARGYTF
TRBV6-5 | CASSLGRVRDTQYF
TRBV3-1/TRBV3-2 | CASSHTSFPYNEQFF